This T cell receptor (beta chain) was documented in a study of cytomegalovirus exposure and HLA in healthy donors. Study at large: Earlier findings included roughly 100 million unique TCR beta sequences obtained from about 180 million T cells.

The PCR employed 60 Vbeta primers together with 13 Jbeta primers. Only in-frame clones appear in the TCRdb table, and some are missing; sequencing was by immunoSEQ multiplex PCR. This table has about 69,000 clones, 74% appearing once. Whole-study results and caveats: According to the study, 150 to 200 TCR beta chains were cytomegalovirus-associated.

A single count supports this clone. The antigen is unknown. Sequenced: PBMCs. This sequence was found in a woman in her fifties or sixties in good health and CMV-seropositive.

CDR3 sequence: CASSLAREFFDTDTQYF. The CDR3 DNA follows: TGTGCCAGCAGCTTAGCGCGGGAATTTTTCGACACAGATACGCAGTATTTT. This chain joins TRBV7-2 and TRBJ2-3; maybe TRBD2 (6 bases). The germline gives CDR1 SGHTA, CDR2 FQGNSA. CDR3 length equals 17 residues. V was trimmed by 0 bases and J by 2 bases, leaving 15 bases between them. The variable domain in full, with the rest retrieved from reference TRBV7-2 and TRBJ2-3, is GAGVSQSPSNKVTEKGKDVELRCDPISGHTALYWYRQSLGQGLEFLIYFQGNSAPDKSGLPSDRFSAERTGGSVSTLTIQRTQQEDSAVYLCASSLAREFFDTDTQYFGPGTRLTVL.